Listed here is a single T cell receptor (beta chain). These data originate in a study of T cells in Graves' hyperthyroidism and ophthalmopathy. Study details: Peripheral blood was secured at the point of initial diagnosis, before any treatment.

The investigators amplified TCR beta CDR3 regions from RNA transcripts. The TCR CDR3 first-round RT-PCR relied on the HTBI primer set. One entry per CDR3 protein results from TCRdb running MiXCR on the multiplex PCR reads. The repertoire includes about 700,000 distinct CDR3 sequences, 13% to 15% of them detected once, and roughly a tenth sits in the top ten. The hyperthyroidism was newly diagnosed and had lasted under 2 months; the patients were aged 18 to 65. Diagnostic assessment was based on clinical symptoms, serum thyroxine and TRAb, thyroid ultrasound and orbital computed tomography. The sequenced sample was blood. The clonotype originates from a young woman with Graves' hyperthyroidism.

The CDR3 region is CSVTEGKSTDTQYF. Written as DNA, the CDR3 is TGCAGCGTTACGGAGGGAAAATCCACAGATACGCAGTATTTT. The gene calls are TRBV29-1 and TRBJ2-3; D may be TRBD2 (6 bases). The CDR3 runs to 14 residues. Germline V lookup: CDR1 SQVTM, CDR2 ANQGSEA. Trimming removed 5 bases from V and 2 bases from J, with 14 bases in between.